The TCR beta chain described here comes from a study of shared clonotypes between healthy human individuals (dated by TCRdb to about 2020). About the study as a whole: A few men and a couple of women, aged 18 to 49 years, made up the cohort. For each donor, CD4 naive and CD4 memory were each given three plates, CD8 naive was given two plates, and CD8 memory was given one plate. To increase sequencing depth and limit assay-specific biases, TCR repertoire library preparation and sequencing were carried out by different laboratories using diverse techniques. The study deeply sequenced blood TCR repertoires of five healthy adults to estimate repertoire size and the extent of clonotype sharing between individuals. Between about 0.9 and 10 billion PBMCs per donor were obtained by leukapheresis.

Comments on this clone: There is no known antigen for this receptor. No per-base quality is available; no much larger clone lies one base away.

Results the study describes overall, beyond this receptor: Compared with non-shared clonotypes, the clonotypes found in all four sorted-subset donors had higher generation probabilities. Naive subsets generally had larger estimated clonotype richness than memory subsets did. The genetic and exposure-history diversity represented was limited by the small number of donors. Even with the large sequencing depth, rarefaction of the sorted-subset datasets indicated that sequencing was incomplete. Sampling was restricted to blood, and TCR repertoires in tissue are likely to differ from TCR repertoires in blood. Pairwise subsampling indicated that sequencing depth was expected to affect the degree of clonotype sharing among donors. Sharing across four donors was observed for approximately 5% of naive CD4, 3% to 4% of naive CD8, 2.3% of memory CD4, and around 0.4% of memory CD8 clonotypes.

The donors were healthy, HIV-negative adults with no recently reported acute infections or vaccinations. Only Caucasian adults living in Nashville, Tennessee, USA were represented among the donors. CD4+ T cells were enriched through magnetic negative selection, after which naive cells were positively selected on CD45RA and the remaining negative fraction served as the memory subset. After blood collection by leukapheresis, PBMCs were isolated using Ficoll-Histopaque density gradient centrifugation and then cryopreserved in the vapor phase of liquid nitrogen. Analytical flow cytometry was used to check the purity and quantity of every magnetically sorted T cell population. From each sorted fraction, genomic DNA was isolated and quantified by UV absorbance on a Nanodrop 2000c. TCR CDR3 regions were amplified from genomic DNA by multiplex PCR using the deep immunoSEQ assay. Extracted genomic DNA from each cell subset was spread evenly across all wells of several immunoSEQ 96-well plates, with each plate serving as a replicate. For sorted subsets, about 210 ng of genomic DNA, equivalent to 25,000 to 35,000 T cell genomes, went into each replicate PCR. Purified libraries were quantified with a Qubit 3.0 fluorometer, sized on a Bioanalyzer 2100, and re-quantified with the KAPA Library Quantification kit. Every immunoSEQ 96-well plate was sequenced on a separate single-read 150-cycle Illumina NextSeq 550 flow cell. The authors' analysis ran thus. Because the immunoSEQ output held only junctional sequences and lacked quality scores, the filtering could not match the filtering applied to full-length reads. Sequences were annotated with PyIR, a Python wrapper for IgBLAST v1.9, and V/J genes and CDR3 were assigned using IMGT germline references. Reads were filtered out if the reads had weak V/J assignments (E-value above 1e-6), no CDR3, stop codons, out-of-frame junctions, or ambiguous translated residues. A V3J clonotype was defined by an identical inferred V gene, J gene, and CDR3 amino acid sequence. The percentage overlap between two repertoires was calculated by dividing the number of shared unique clonotypes by the size of the smaller repertoire. RTK rarefaction, the Chao1 estimator, and Recon v2.1 estimates of unobserved clonotypes were used to assess repertoire richness. Generation probabilities for all TCRbeta clonotypes obtained by the gDNA method from a handful of donors were computed using OLGA. This is the immuneACCESS table as TCRdb keeps it, with only in-frame sequences that have V and J called. A part of the clones is gone; compared with another copy, unresolved V genes explain less than half, and the rest is unexplained. V and J calls and clone size are copied from that table; D and trimming were computed from the DNA. Counted in this sample were 950,000 to 1,200,000 clones; approximately 80% of them appeared once. Over 0.8% of the sample belongs to the ten largest clones.

Based on the germline V gene, the CDR1 and CDR2 sequences are MNHEY and SVGAGI. Including the terminal cysteine and phenylalanine, the CDR3 comprises 14 residues. Left in the record is the CDR3 DNA by itself, 42 bases read in frame from the first base. A distance of 8 bases separates the germline ends of V and J, which lose 2 bases and 1 base respectively. The TCR sequence derives from a man younger than 35 in good health. Some clones in this sample may be carry-over from other donors' samples. The sample taken for sequencing was memory CD4+ T cells from PBMCs. The cell subset or site label of this sample denotes: CD45RA-negative fraction. The V and J genes are TRBV6-5 and TRBJ1-1, with an unclear D gene assignment. The encoded CDR3 is CASSYRASNTEAFF. The nucleotides read TGTGCCAGCAGTTACAGAGCTTCGAACACTGAAGCTTTCTTT.